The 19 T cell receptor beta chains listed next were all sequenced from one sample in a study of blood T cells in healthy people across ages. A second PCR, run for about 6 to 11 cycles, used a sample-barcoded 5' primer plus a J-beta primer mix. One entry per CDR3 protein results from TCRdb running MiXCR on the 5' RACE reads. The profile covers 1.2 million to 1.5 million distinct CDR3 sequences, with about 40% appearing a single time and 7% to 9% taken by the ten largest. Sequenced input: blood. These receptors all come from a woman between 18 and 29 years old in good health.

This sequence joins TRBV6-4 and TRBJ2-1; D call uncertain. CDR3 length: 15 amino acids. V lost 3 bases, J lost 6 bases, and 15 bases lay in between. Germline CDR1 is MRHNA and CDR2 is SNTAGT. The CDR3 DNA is TGTGCCAGCAGTGAGGTTTACGAGGTGGGCAATGAGCAGTTCTTC. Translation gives CASSEVYEVGNEQFF.

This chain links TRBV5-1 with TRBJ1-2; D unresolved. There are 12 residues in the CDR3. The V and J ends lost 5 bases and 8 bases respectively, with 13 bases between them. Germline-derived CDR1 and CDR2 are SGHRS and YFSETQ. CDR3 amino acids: CASSSGLEGYTF. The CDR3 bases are TGCGCCAGCAGTTCAGGCTTGGAGGGCTACACCTTC. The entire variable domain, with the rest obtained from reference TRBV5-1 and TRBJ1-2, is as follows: KAGVTQTPRYLIKTRGQQVTLSCSPISGHRSVSWYQQTPGQGLQFLFEYFSETQRNKGNFPGRFSGRQFSNSRSEMNVSTLELGDSALYLCASSSGLEGYTFGSGTRLTVV.

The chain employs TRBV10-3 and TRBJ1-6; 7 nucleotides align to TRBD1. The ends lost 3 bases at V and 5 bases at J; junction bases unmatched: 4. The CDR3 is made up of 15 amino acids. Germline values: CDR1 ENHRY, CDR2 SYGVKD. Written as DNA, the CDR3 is TGTGCCATCAGTGACTCAGGACAGGATAATTCACCCCTCCACTTT. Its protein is CAISDSGQDNSPLHF.

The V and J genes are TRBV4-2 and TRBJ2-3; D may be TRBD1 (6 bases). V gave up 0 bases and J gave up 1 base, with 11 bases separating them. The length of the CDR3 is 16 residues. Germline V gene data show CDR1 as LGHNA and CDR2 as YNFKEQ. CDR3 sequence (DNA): TGTGCCAGCAGCCAAGATACAGAGGGGGGCACAGATACGCAGTATTTT. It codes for CASSQDTEGGTDTQYF.

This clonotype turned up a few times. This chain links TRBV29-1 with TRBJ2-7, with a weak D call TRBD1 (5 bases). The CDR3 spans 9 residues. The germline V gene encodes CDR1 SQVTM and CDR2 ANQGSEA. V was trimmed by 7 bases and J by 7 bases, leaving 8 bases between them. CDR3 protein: CSEGNEQYF. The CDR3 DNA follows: TGCAGCGAGGGGAATGAGCAGTACTTC.

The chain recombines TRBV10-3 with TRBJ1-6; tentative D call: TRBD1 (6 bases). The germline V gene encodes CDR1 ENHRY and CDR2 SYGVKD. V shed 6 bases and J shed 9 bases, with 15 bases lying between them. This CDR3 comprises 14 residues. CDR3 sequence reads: CAIRLDSPTSPLHF. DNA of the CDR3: TGTGCCATCAGGTTGGACAGTCCCACTTCACCCCTCCACTTT.

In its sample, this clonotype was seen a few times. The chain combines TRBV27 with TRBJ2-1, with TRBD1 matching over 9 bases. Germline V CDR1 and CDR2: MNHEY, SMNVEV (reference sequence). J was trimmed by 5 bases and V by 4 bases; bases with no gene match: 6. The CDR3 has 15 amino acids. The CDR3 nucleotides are TGTGCCAGCAGTTCACCGGGACAGGGACACAATGAGCAGTTCTTC. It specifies CASSSPGQGHNEQFF.

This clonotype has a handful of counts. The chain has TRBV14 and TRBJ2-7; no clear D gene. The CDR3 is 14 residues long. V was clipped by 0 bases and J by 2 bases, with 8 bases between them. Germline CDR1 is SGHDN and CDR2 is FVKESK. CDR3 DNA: TGTGCCAGCAGCCAAGAAAGTCAGACCTACGAGCAGTACTTC. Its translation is CASSQESQTYEQYF.

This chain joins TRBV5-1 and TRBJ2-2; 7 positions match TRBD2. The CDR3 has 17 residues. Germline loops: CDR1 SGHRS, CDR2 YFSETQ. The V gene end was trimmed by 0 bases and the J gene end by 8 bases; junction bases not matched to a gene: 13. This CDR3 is CASSLGSLAEPGGELFF. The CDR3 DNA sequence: TGCGCCAGCAGCTTGGGTTCCCTAGCGGAGCCGGGAGGGGAGCTGTTTTTT.

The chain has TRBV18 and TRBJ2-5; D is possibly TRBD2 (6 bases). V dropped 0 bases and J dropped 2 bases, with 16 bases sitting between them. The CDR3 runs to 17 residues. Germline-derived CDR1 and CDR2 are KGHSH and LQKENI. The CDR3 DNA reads TGTGCCAGCTCACCACCCACGGGACTCGACACTCAAGAGACCCAGTACTTC. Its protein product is CASSPPTGLDTQETQYF.

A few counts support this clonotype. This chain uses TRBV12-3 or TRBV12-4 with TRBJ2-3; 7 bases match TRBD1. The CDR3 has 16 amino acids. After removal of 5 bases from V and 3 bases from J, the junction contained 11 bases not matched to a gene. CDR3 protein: CASSPSTGFKTDTQYF. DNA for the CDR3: TGTGCCAGCAGTCCCTCGACAGGGTTCAAGACAGATACGCAGTATTTT.

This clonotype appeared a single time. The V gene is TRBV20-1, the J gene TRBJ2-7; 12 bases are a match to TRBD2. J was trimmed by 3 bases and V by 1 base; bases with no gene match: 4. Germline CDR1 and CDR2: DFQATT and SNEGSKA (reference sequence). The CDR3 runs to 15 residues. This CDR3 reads CSARAQGLAGYEQYF. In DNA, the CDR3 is TGCAGTGCTAGAGCCCAGGGACTAGCGGGCTACGAGCAGTACTTC.

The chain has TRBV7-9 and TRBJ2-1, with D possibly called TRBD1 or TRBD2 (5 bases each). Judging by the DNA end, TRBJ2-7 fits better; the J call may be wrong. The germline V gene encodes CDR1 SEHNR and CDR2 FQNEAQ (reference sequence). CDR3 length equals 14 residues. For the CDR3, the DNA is TGTGCCAGCAAACGGGACCCTCCCTACAATGAGCAGTACTTC. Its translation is CASKRDPPYNEQYF.

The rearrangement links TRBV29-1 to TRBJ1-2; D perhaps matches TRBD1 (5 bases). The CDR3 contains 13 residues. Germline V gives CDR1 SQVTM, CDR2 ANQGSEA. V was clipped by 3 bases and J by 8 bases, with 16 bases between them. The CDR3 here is CSVDRGVIRGYTF. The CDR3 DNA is TGCAGCGTTGATAGGGGCGTGATCCGAGGCTACACCTTC.

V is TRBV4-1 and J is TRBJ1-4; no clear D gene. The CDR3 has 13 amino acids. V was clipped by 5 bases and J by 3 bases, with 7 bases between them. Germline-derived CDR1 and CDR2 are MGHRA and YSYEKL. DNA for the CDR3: TGCGCCAGCAGCAAGCTGGCTAATGAAAAACTGTTTTTT. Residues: CASSKLANEKLFF.

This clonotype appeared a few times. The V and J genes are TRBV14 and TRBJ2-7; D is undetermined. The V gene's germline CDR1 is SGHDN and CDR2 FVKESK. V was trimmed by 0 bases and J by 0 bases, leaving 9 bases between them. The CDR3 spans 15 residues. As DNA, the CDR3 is TGTGCCAGCAGCCAAGATTTCGCGAACTCCTACGAGCAGTACTTC. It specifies CASSQDFANSYEQYF.

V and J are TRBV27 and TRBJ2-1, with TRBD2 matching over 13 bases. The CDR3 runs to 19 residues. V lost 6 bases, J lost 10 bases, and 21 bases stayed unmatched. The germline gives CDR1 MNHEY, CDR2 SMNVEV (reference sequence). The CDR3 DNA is TGTGCCAGCAGCCGCTCCGGGACTAGCGGGATAGTGGGGGTTGGCGAGCAGTTCTTC. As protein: CASSRSGTSGIVGVGEQFF.

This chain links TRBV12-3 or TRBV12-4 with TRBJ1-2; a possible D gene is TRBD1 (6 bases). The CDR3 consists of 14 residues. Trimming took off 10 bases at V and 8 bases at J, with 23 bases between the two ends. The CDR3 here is CATKQLFRGRGYTF. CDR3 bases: TGTGCCACCAAGCAGTTATTCAGGGGTCGCGGCTACACCTTC.

The CDR3 DNA follows: TGCGCCAGCAGCTGGGCACAGGGTTCCAGCTCCTACGAGCAGTACTTC. This codes for CASSWAQGSSSYEQYF. V is TRBV5-1 and J is TRBJ2-7; TRBD1 is a possible D gene (6 bases). Germline V CDR1 and CDR2: SGHRS, YFSETQ. Trimming left V 3 bases short and J 0 bases short, with 16 bases between. The CDR3 extends over 16 amino acids. Supplemented by reference TRBV5-1 and TRBJ2-7, the full variable domain reads KAGVTQTPRYLIKTRGQQVTLSCSPISGHRSVSWYQQTPGQGLQFLFEYFSETQRNKGNFPGRFSGRQFSNSRSEMNVSTLELGDSALYLCASSWAQGSSSYEQYFGPGTRLTVT.